These 22 T cell receptor beta chains were sequenced from one sample in a study of metastatic and nonmetastatic thyroid tumors. There were no patients who had received any treatment before thyroid surgery. TCRdb re-clonotyped the PCR reads through MiXCR. The profile covers 23,000 or so clones, with about 13% appearing a single time and approximately 17% taken by the ten largest. The sequencing input was blood. These receptors were collected from a female donor with papillary thyroid cancer or a benign thyroid nodule (not recorded which). Some clones in this sample may be carry-over from other donors' samples.

In its sample, this clone was seen many times. The rearrangement links TRBV6-2 or TRBV6-3 to TRBJ2-7; D gene uncertain. Trimming cost V 2 bases and J 3 bases, with 5 bases left between them. Germline assignment: CDR1 MNHEY and CDR2 SVGEGT. The CDR3 loop spans 12 amino acids. The CDR3 loop reads CASSYHDYEQYF. CDR3 DNA sequence: TGTGCCAGCAGTTACCACGACTACGAGCAGTACTTC.

This clone was found many times. In the same sample, other DNA sequences code for this CDR3. V is TRBV12-3 or TRBV12-4 and J is TRBJ2-5; no clear D gene. The CDR3 is 12 amino acids. The V and J ends lost 2 bases and 5 bases respectively, with 6 bases between them. CDR3 sequence reads: CASSLIGETQYF. CDR3 nucleotide sequence: TGTGCCAGCAGTTTAATTGGCGAGACCCAGTACTTC.

The V call is TRBV2, the J call TRBJ2-1; a weak D match, TRBD2 (6 bases). Germline V lookup: CDR1 SNHLY, CDR2 FYNNEI. Trimming removed 4 bases from V and 0 bases from J, with 16 bases in between. The CDR3 is 17 residues long. CDR3 DNA: TGTGCCAGCAGTGTAGAGCGGGTGGTTTGCTCCTACAATGAGCAGTTCTTC. As protein: CASSVERVVCSYNEQFF. Full variable domain (rest looked up from reference TRBV2 and TRBJ2-1): EPEVTQTPSHQVTQMGQEVILRCVPISNHLYFYWYRQILGQKVEFLVSFYNNEISEKSEIFDDQFSVERPDGSNFTLKIRSTKLEDSAMYFCASSVERVVCSYNEQFFGPGTRLTVL.

This clone was seen ten or more times. The chain uses TRBV28 and TRBJ2-5; D is uncertain. The V gene's germline CDR1 is MDHEN and CDR2 SYDVKM. Trimming pared 1 base from V and 1 base from J, leaving 4 bases between. The CDR3 extends over 13 amino acids. The CDR3 reads CASSLSLQETQYF. CDR3 sequence (DNA): TGTGCCAGCAGTTTATCCCTCCAAGAGACCCAGTACTTC.

The chain joins TRBV4-2 to TRBJ2-3; unclear D gene. The CDR3 spans 13 residues. Germline values: CDR1 LGHNA, CDR2 YNFKEQ. V was shortened by 4 bases and J by 0 bases, with 5 bases between the two germline ends. As DNA, the CDR3 is TGTGCCAGCAGCCCCCTTAGCACAGATACGCAGTATTTT. It codes for CASSPLSTDTQYF.

This clone was counted at least ten times. The rearrangement links TRBV5-1 to TRBJ2-2; D is unclear. CDR1 is SGHRS, CDR2 YFSETQ, per germline. The V gene lost 2 bases and the J gene lost 4 bases, with 3 bases spanning the gap. The CDR3 totals 12 residues. CDR3 sequence: CASSFGTGELFF. DNA of the CDR3: TGCGCCAGCAGCTTCGGCACCGGGGAGCTGTTTTTT.

This clone was picked up many times. V usage is TRBV19 and J usage is TRBJ2-3, with 8 positions matching TRBD1. V dropped 8 bases and J dropped 1; count of bases not matched to a gene: 2. Germline lookup yields CDR1 LNHDA and CDR2 SQIVND (reference sequence). The CDR3 length is 13 residues. CDR3 DNA sequence: TGTGCCAGTGACAGGGGTCGCACAGATACGCAGTATTTT. This codes for CASDRGRTDTQYF.

This clone was seen more than once but under ten times. Possible read error: a much larger clone is one base away. The same CDR3 can be traced to other DNA sequences in this sample. The chain couples TRBV25-1 to TRBJ2-4; D could derive from TRBD1 or TRBD2 (6 bases each). The CDR3 sequence is 13 residues long. V was shortened by 1 base and J by 8 bases, with 9 bases between the two germline ends. Germline V gene data show CDR1 as MGHDK and CDR2 as SYGVNS. The CDR3 nucleotides read TGTGCCAGCAGTGAATGGGGGGCAGACATTCAGTACTTC. It translates to CASSEWGADIQYF.

This clone was seen repeatedly, ten times or more. This chain joins TRBV29-1 and TRBJ1-1, with 7 bases aligning to TRBD1. Trimming removed 5 bases from V and 0 bases from J; junction bases left unmatched: 3. CDR3 size: 13 residues. Looked up from germline, CDR1 is SQVTM and CDR2 is ANQGSEA. The CDR3 is CSVSGQMNTEAFF. In DNA form, the CDR3 reads TGCAGCGTTTCGGGACAGATGAACACTGAAGCTTTCTTT.

This clone was counted at least ten times. This rearrangement joins TRBV12-3 or TRBV12-4 to TRBJ1-3, with TRBD1 as a possible D gene (6 bases). The CDR3 has 13 residues. V lost 6 bases and J 4 bases, leaving 10 bases between the germline ends. This CDR3 reads CASRRGGGNTIYF. For the CDR3, the DNA is TGTGCCAGCAGGAGGGGGGGAGGAAACACCATATATTTT.

This clone was detected ten times or more. The gene calls are TRBV6-5 and TRBJ2-7; tentative D call: TRBD1 (6 bases). Germline V gene data show CDR1 as MNHEY and CDR2 as SVGAGI. The CDR3 length is 14 residues. Between the trimmed V and J ends, which lost 2 bases and 5 bases, there was a span of 13 bases. The CDR3 DNA sequence: TGTGCCAGCAGTTACGGGGACAACCTAAACGAGCAGTACTTC. It yields the protein CASSYGDNLNEQYF.

This clone appeared many times. V is TRBV20-1 and J is TRBJ2-5, with 8 bases matching TRBD2. Germline loops: CDR1 DFQATT, CDR2 SNEGSKA (reference sequence). CDR3 length equals 16 residues. Trimming removed 1 base from V and 5 bases from J; junction bases left unmatched: 12. The CDR3 bases are TGCAGTGCTAGAGTTTGGCGGGGGGCCGGGGTCGAGACCCAGTACTTC. Its protein product is CSARVWRGAGVETQYF.

This clone was picked up many times. The chain recombines TRBV19 with TRBJ2-3; tentatively, D is TRBD1 or TRBD2 (6 bases each). The CDR3 runs 13 residues. The germline V gene has CDR1 LNHDA and CDR2 SQIVND (reference sequence). V lost 4 bases and J lost 11, with 16 bases in between. The CDR3 loop is CASSKGGLAQQYF. The CDR3, as DNA: TGTGCCAGTAGTAAAGGGGGGCTGGCACAGCAGTATTTT.

This clone was detected ten times or more. Distinct nucleotide sequences in the sample also encode this CDR3. This chain joins TRBV12-3 or TRBV12-4 and TRBJ1-4, with 9 bases fitting TRBD1. The J segment lost 7 bases and the V segment lost 3 bases, leaving 9 bases of the junction unmatched. CDR3 length: 16 residues. The CDR3 reads CASSLVAGTGFEKLFF. In nucleotides, the CDR3 is TGTGCCAGCAGTTTGGTGGCAGGGACAGGGTTTGAAAAACTGTTTTTT.

This clone was recorded many times. An end of the junction differs from the germline gene, which may be a read error. The gene calls are TRBV11-2 and TRBJ2-3; possibly TRBD2 for D (6 bases). Germline CDR1 SGHAT, CDR2 FQNNGV. The CDR3 is 17 residues long. CDR3 sequence: CASSLGGVGPSTDTQYF. In nucleotides, the CDR3 is TGTGCCAGTAGCTTAGGAGGGGTCGGTCCTAGCACAGATACGCAGTATTTC.

About this clone itself: The same CDR3 is also encoded by other DNA sequences in this sample. The chain recombines TRBV9 with TRBJ2-7, with D perhaps matching TRBD1 (7 bases). The CDR3 consists of 15 residues. Deletions cut 2 bases from V and 4 bases from J, with 16 bases between. Germline CDR1 is SGDLS and CDR2 is YYNGEE. CDR3 sequence (DNA): TGTGCCAGCAGCGTTGCGGGGACAGCAGATTACGAGCAGTACTTC. Its translation is CASSVAGTADYEQYF.

This clone was seen ten or more times. The genes are TRBV10-2 and TRBJ2-1; the D gene is possibly TRBD1 (6 bases). CDR3 length: 16 residues. Germline CDR1 reads WSHSY; CDR2 reads SAAADI. V lost 8 bases and J 9 bases, leaving 26 bases between the germline ends. The DNA of the CDR3 is TGCGCCAGCCTATCCAGGGGATTGGGCCCTCGGTTTGAGCAGTTCTTC. It specifies CASLSRGLGPRFEQFF.

This clone is medium-sized by share. The V call is TRBV5-8, the J call TRBJ2-1; maybe TRBD2 (6 bases). Germline V CDR1 and CDR2: SGHTS, YDEGEE. Trimming took off 6 bases at V and 3 bases at J, with 22 bases between the two ends. This CDR3 comprises 17 residues. For the CDR3, the DNA is TGTGCCAGCACCTCGGAGGGAAGGAGGAACGGCTACAATGAGCAGTTCTTC. This sequence encodes CASTSEGRRNGYNEQFF.

This chain joins TRBV7-2 and TRBJ2-4; 7 nucleotides agree with TRBD1. Unmatched junction bases numbered 13, after V lost 5 bases and J lost 9 bases. CDR1 is SGHTA, CDR2 FQGNSA, per germline. The CDR3 sequence is 15 residues long. The chain's CDR3 is CASSTIGKGAFIQYF. The CDR3 DNA follows: TGTGCCAGCAGCACAATCGGAAAGGGGGCGTTCATTCAGTACTTC.

In this sample, this clone is medium-sized (0.01 to 0.1%). The genes are TRBV11-3 and TRBJ2-1; D not resolved. Germline V CDR1 and CDR2: SGHNT, YENEEA. The CDR3 has 16 amino acids. With 0 bases removed from V and 4 bases from J, the gap between germline ends came to 13 bases. CDR3 coding DNA: TGTGCCAGCAGCTTAGATCTTGGTGGACCTTACAATGAGCAGTTCTTC. Translation: CASSLDLGGPYNEQFF.

This clone has a count of ten or more. This chain uses TRBV5-1 with TRBJ1-2, with D uncertain. The ends were cut back, 4 bases at V and 5 bases at J, with 12 bases in the middle. Germline lookup yields CDR1 SGHRS and CDR2 YFSETQ. This CDR3 spans 13 amino acids. The DNA of the CDR3 is TGCGCCAGCAGCGAAGAAGGCGGATATGGCTACACCTTC. It codes for CASSEEGGYGYTF.

Only a few counts were recorded for this clone. The V and J genes are TRBV6-1 and TRBJ2-1, with D hard to call. Trimming left V 9 bases short and J 7 bases short, with 7 bases between. Germline V CDR1 and CDR2: MNHNS, SASEGT. The CDR3 has 10 amino acids. CDR3 in amino acids: CARGKNEQFF. The CDR3 region has the DNA TGTGCCAGGGGAAAGAATGAGCAGTTCTTC.